The 31 T cell receptor beta chains in this list originate from one sample, sequenced in a study of cytomegalovirus exposure and HLA in healthy donors. 60 Vbeta and 13 Jbeta primers were used in PCR. Libraries were prepared by immunoSEQ multiplex PCR; TCRdb keeps only in-frame clonotypes and omits some of them. The sample lists about 180,000 clones; over 65% were seen once. Sequencing was done on a sample of PBMCs. Receptor source: a woman aged 55-69 years in good health and CMV-seropositive.

The chain uses TRBV29-1 and TRBJ2-3; D possibly corresponds to TRBD1 (5 bases). Germline V gene lookup returns CDR1 SQVTM and CDR2 ANQGSEA. With 4 bases removed from V and 2 bases from J, the gap between germline ends came to 10 bases. CDR3 length: 13 residues. The CDR3 sequence: CSVAGRATDTQYF. In DNA form, the CDR3 reads TGCAGCGTTGCCGGCAGGGCCACAGATACGCAGTATTTT.

J is TRBJ2-3 and V is TRBV19; 9 positions match TRBD2. The germline V gene encodes CDR1 LNHDA and CDR2 SQIVND (reference sequence). With 6 bases clipped from V and 2 bases from J, the junction kept 6 bases outside the gene matches. This CDR3 has 15 residues. CDR3 DNA: TGTGCCAGTAGGGCGGCGGGGGGGCCCACAGATACGCAGTATTTT. It codes for CASRAAGGPTDTQYF.

This chain joins TRBV7-9 and TRBJ2-5; 8 nucleotides agree with TRBD2. V lost 1 base, J lost 1 base, and 5 bases stayed unmatched. The CDR3 sequence is 16 residues long. From germline, CDR1 is SEHNR and CDR2 FQNEAQ (reference sequence). The CDR3 DNA reads as TGTGCCAGCAGCTTAGTGAGCGGGGGTTTCCAAGAGACCCAGTACTTC. Amino acids: CASSLVSGGFQETQYF.

This rearrangement joins TRBV10-3 to TRBJ1-6; D not resolved. Trimming removed 6 bases at V and 6 bases at J, with 12 bases between. The CDR3 covers 14 residues. The V gene's germline CDR1 is ENHRY and CDR2 SYGVKD. The CDR3 DNA reads TGTGCCATCAGGGACTCCCGGGGTAATTCACCCCTCCACTTT. It specifies CAIRDSRGNSPLHF.

The rearrangement links TRBV28 to TRBJ1-1; D may be TRBD1 (6 bases). V lost 6 bases to trimming and J lost 5 bases, with 13 bases between them. In germline, CDR1 is MDHEN, CDR2 SYDVKM. The CDR3 is 13 residues long. The CDR3: CASSYRVETEAFF. CDR3 nucleotide sequence: TGTGCCAGCAGCTACAGGGTTGAGACTGAAGCTTTCTTT.

This clone was found a few times. V gene TRBV14 combines with J gene TRBJ2-1; maybe TRBD1 (6 bases). This CDR3 has 14 amino acids. CDR1 is SGHDN and CDR2 is FVKESK in the germline V gene. V dropped 4 bases and J dropped 5 bases, with 12 bases sitting between them. The CDR3 nucleotides read TGTGCCAGCAGCCCAGGGGATTACCACAATGAGCAGTTCTTC. Its protein is CASSPGDYHNEQFF.

CDR3 bases: TGTGCCTGGAGTTGGACAGGTGGGCAGGGGCAGCCCCAGCATTTT. It encodes CAWSWTGGQGQPQHF. This chain connects TRBV30 to TRBJ1-5; TRBD1 agrees at 7 bases. Trimming cost V 2 bases and J 7 bases; bases outside gene matches: 11. The CDR3 length is 15 residues. Germline lookup yields CDR1 GTSNPN and CDR2 SVGIG (reference sequence).

The genes are TRBV18 and TRBJ1-6; 10 positions agree with TRBD1. CDR1 is KGHSH and CDR2 is LQKENI in the germline V gene. The CDR3 is 14 residues long. The J segment lost 9 bases and the V segment lost 5 bases, leaving 4 bases of the junction unmatched. CDR3 sequence reads: CASSSGTGASPLHF. Here the CDR3 DNA reads TGTGCCAGCTCATCCGGGACAGGGGCTTCACCCCTCCACTTT.

The chain carries TRBV10-2 and TRBJ1-1; the D is unclear. CDR1 WSHSY and CDR2 SAAADI come from the germline V gene. Trimming took off 6 bases at V and 8 bases at J, with 13 bases between the two ends. There are 12 residues in the CDR3. The CDR3 DNA is TGCGCCAGCAGCAGGCGAAAGGAAGAAGCTTTCTTT. As protein: CASSRRKEEAFF.

Concerning this clone: One end of the junction does not line up with germline, which may come from a read error. V is TRBV2 and J is TRBJ2-6, with D possibly being TRBD1 (5 bases). CDR1 is SNHLY and CDR2 is FYNNEI in the germline V gene. The CDR3 sequence is 17 residues long. DNA of the CDR3: TGTGCCAGCAGTGAAGAGGGATCCTTCTCTGGGGCCAACGGCCTGACTTTC. It translates to CASSEEGSFSGANGLTF.

The chain carries TRBV9 and TRBJ2-7; D gene ambiguous. CDR1 is SGDLS, CDR2 YYNGEE, per germline. CDR3 size: 16 residues. The ends were cut back, 0 bases at V and 7 bases at J, with 20 bases in the middle. As DNA, the CDR3 is TGTGCCAGCAGCGTAGCTACTCAATCTCCGCCTAAGGAGCAGTACTTC. Translation gives CASSVATQSPPKEQYF.

The rearrangement joins TRBV7-3 to TRBJ2-1; 12 bases line up with TRBD2. The CDR3 contains 14 residues. From germline, CDR1 is SGHTA and CDR2 FQGTGA. Trimming took 4 bases from V and 10 from J; bases not matched to a gene: 5. CDR3 DNA: TGTGCCAGCAGCTGGACTAGCGGGGTTGGGGAGCAGTTCTTC. The encoded protein is CASSWTSGVGEQFF.

The V gene is TRBV11-2, the J gene TRBJ2-3, with 8 bases aligning to TRBD2. CDR1 SGHAT and CDR2 FQNNGV come from the germline V gene. Unmatched junction bases numbered 4, after V lost 5 bases and J lost 0 bases. The length of the CDR3 is 15 residues. The CDR3 DNA follows: TGTGCCAGCAGCACGCGGGGGGCTAGCACAGATACGCAGTATTTT. It codes for CASSTRGASTDTQYF. Looking up the rest from reference TRBV11-2 and TRBJ2-3 gives the full variable domain: EAGVAQSPRYKIIEKRQSVAFWCNPISGHATLYWYQQILGQGPKLLIQFQNNGVVDDSQLPKDRFSAERLKGVDSTLKIQPAKLEDSAVYLCASSTRGASTDTQYFGPGTRLTVL.

The chain's CDR3 is CASSQTGFSYEQYF. The CDR3 coding sequence is TGTGCCAGCAGCCAGACAGGTTTCTCCTACGAGCAGTACTTC. This sequence joins TRBV6-6 and TRBJ2-7, with a tentative D call TRBD1 (6 bases). Trimming cost V 6 bases and J 0 bases, with 12 bases left between them. Germline CDR1 and CDR2: MNHNY and SVGAGI (reference sequence). The CDR3 length is 14 residues.

The gene calls are TRBV7-9 and TRBJ1-4; 8 nucleotides agree with TRBD1. V was pared by 2 bases and J by 7 bases, with 3 bases of the junction left unmatched. Germline values: CDR1 SEHNR, CDR2 FQNEAQ (reference sequence). This CDR3 comprises 14 residues. Here the CDR3 reads CASSLQGASEKLFF. The CDR3 bases are TGTGCCAGCAGCTTACAGGGGGCGAGTGAAAAACTGTTTTTT.

This clone was detected once. The rearrangement joins TRBV27 to TRBJ1-1; maybe TRBD1 (5 bases). This CDR3 is built from 14 residues. Deletions cut 4 bases from V and 4 bases from J, with 13 bases between. CDR1 and CDR2 from the germline V gene are MNHEY and SMNVEV (reference sequence). The chain's CDR3 is CASSWHTRGTEAFF. DNA for the CDR3: TGTGCCAGCAGTTGGCACACAAGGGGCACTGAAGCTTTCTTT.

The chain has TRBV19 and TRBJ2-2; tentatively, D is TRBD2 (6 bases). The germline V gene encodes CDR1 LNHDA and CDR2 SQIVND (reference sequence). Trimming took off 6 bases at V and 3 bases at J, with 14 bases between the two ends. The CDR3 totals 15 residues. CDR3 sequence (DNA): TGTGCCAGTAGGAGGGGACTCGGCGACACCGGGGAGCTGTTTTTT. Its translation is CASRRGLGDTGELFF.

This chain joins TRBV9 and TRBJ2-5; the D is unclear. The V gene's germline CDR1 is SGDLS and CDR2 YYNGEE. The CDR3 is 15 amino acids. V gave up 3 bases and J gave up 5 bases, with 17 bases separating them. CDR3 in DNA: TGTGCCAGCAGCGCGCAGACTGGTAACGGGGAGACCCAGTACTTC. The encoded protein is CASSAQTGNGETQYF.

The V and J genes are TRBV27 and TRBJ2-7; 12 positions match TRBD2. V lost 5 bases and J lost 6; bases outside the gene matches: 8. Germline V lookup: CDR1 MNHEY, CDR2 SMNVEV (reference sequence). The CDR3 sequence is 15 residues long. Written as DNA, the CDR3 is TGTGCCAGCAGTCCTATGACTAGCGGGAGACGCGAGCAGTACTTC. Protein: CASSPMTSGRREQYF.

This chain uses TRBV4-2 with TRBJ2-1, with 7 bases that match TRBD2. The CDR3 runs 15 residues. Germline V gene lookup returns CDR1 LGHNA and CDR2 YNFKEQ. With 1 base clipped from V and 4 bases from J, the junction kept 4 bases outside the gene matches. The CDR3, as DNA: TGTGCCAGCAGCCAAGGGCTAGCGGTATACAATGAGCAGTTCTTC. Residues: CASSQGLAVYNEQFF.

The chain recombines TRBV11-2 with TRBJ1-1; 7 nucleotides agree with TRBD1. The length of the CDR3 is 14 residues. Germline CDR1 reads SGHAT; CDR2 reads FQNNGV. The V and J ends lost 4 bases and 1 base, in that order; junction bases with no gene match: 3. In DNA form, the CDR3 reads TGTGCCAGCAGCTCACAGGGGTCGAACACTGAAGCTTTCTTT. Translating it yields CASSSQGSNTEAFF.

The CDR3 reads CASSQRRGGELFF. The CDR3 nucleotides are TGTGCCAGCAGCCAGAGGCGGGGCGGGGAGCTGTTTTTT. The chain carries TRBV7-2 and TRBJ2-2, with a tentative D call TRBD2 (6 bases). V dropped 5 bases and J dropped 7 bases, with 11 bases sitting between them. The CDR3 runs 13 residues. Per the germline V gene, CDR1 is SGHTA and CDR2 is FQGNSA. Looking up the rest from reference TRBV7-2 and TRBJ2-2 gives the full variable domain: GAGVSQSPSNKVTEKGKDVELRCDPISGHTALYWYRQSLGQGLEFLIYFQGNSAPDKSGLPSDRFSAERTGGSVSTLTIQRTQQEDSAVYLCASSQRRGGELFFGEGSRLTVL.

This chain connects TRBV18 to TRBJ1-4, with D possibly matching TRBD1 (5 bases). Trimming left V 3 bases short and J 8 bases short, with 13 bases between. Germline V gene data show CDR1 as KGHSH and CDR2 as LQKENI. This CDR3 is 14 amino acids long. CDR3 amino acids: CASSPQNGGEKLFF. In DNA form, the CDR3 reads TGTGCCAGCTCACCCCAAAACGGGGGGGAAAAACTGTTTTTT.

The chain recombines TRBV11-2 with TRBJ1-4; 7 bases align to TRBD1. Per the germline V gene, CDR1 is SGHAT and CDR2 is FQNNGV. The CDR3 spans 15 residues. J lost 8 bases, V lost 5 bases, and 11 bases had no gene match. This chain's CDR3 is CASSPIPTGEEKLFF. The CDR3 bases are TGTGCCAGCAGCCCCATTCCAACAGGGGAAGAAAAACTGTTTTTT.

CDR3 protein: CATSRDRGTNEKLFF. For the CDR3, the DNA is TGCGCCACCTCCCGGGACAGGGGAACTAATGAAAAACTGTTTTTT. The V gene is TRBV5-1, the J gene TRBJ1-4; TRBD1 agrees at 10 bases. Germline CDR1 is SGHRS and CDR2 is YFSETQ. V dropped 9 bases and J dropped 1; count of bases not matched to a gene: 6. The CDR3 extends over 15 amino acids.

This clone showed up just a few times. The chain is built from TRBV4-1 and TRBJ1-3, with TRBD1 identical over 9 bases. The trim removed 4 bases at V and 8 bases at J, leaving 12 bases unmatched. This CDR3 has 16 amino acids. CDR1 MGHRA and CDR2 YSYEKL come from the germline V gene. The CDR3 sequence: CASSLAGTGIWDTIYF. The CDR3 DNA sequence: TGCGCCAGCAGCCTTGCCGGGACAGGGATTTGGGACACCATATATTTT.

V and J are TRBV10-3 and TRBJ1-4; D might be TRBD1 (5 bases). The CDR3 loop spans 13 amino acids. V was trimmed by 7 bases and J by 7 bases, leaving 13 bases between them. Germline V lookup: CDR1 ENHRY, CDR2 SYGVKD. CDR3 sequence reads: CAITPGGGEKLFF. The CDR3, as DNA: TGTGCCATCACACCGGGGGGTGGTGAAAAACTGTTTTTT.

The rearrangement uses TRBV6-1 and TRBJ2-3; perhaps TRBD1 as D (6 bases). CDR3 length equals 16 residues. V lost 8 bases and J lost 3, with 21 bases in between. CDR1 is MNHNS, CDR2 SASEGT, per germline. Written as DNA, the CDR3 is TGTGCCAGCGGTGCCTGGGGAGTCAGGGGTACAGATACGCAGTATTTT. Protein sequence: CASGAWGVRGTDTQYF.

The gene calls are TRBV10-2 and TRBJ2-2; 7 bases are a match to TRBD1. With 6 bases clipped from V and 2 bases from J, the junction kept 3 bases outside the gene matches. The CDR3 extends over 14 amino acids. Germline lookup yields CDR1 WSHSY and CDR2 SAAADI. CDR3 sequence reads: CASRQGPNTGELFF. DNA for the CDR3: TGCGCCAGCAGACAGGGGCCTAACACCGGGGAGCTGTTTTTT.

The chain joins TRBV7-2 to TRBJ1-3; TRBD1 aligns across 9 bases. Trimming took 4 bases from V and 4 from J; bases not matched to a gene: 8. The CDR3 consists of 16 residues. The germline gives CDR1 SGHTA, CDR2 FQGNSA. The CDR3 DNA follows: TGTGCCAGCAGCTCCCAACCGGGACAGGGAGGAAACACCATATATTTT. Its protein product is CASSSQPGQGGNTIYF.

The chain couples TRBV5-1 to TRBJ2-6, with 7 bases aligning to TRBD1. The CDR3 length is 18 residues. Germline CDR1 and CDR2: SGHRS and YFSETQ. V was pared by 3 bases and J by 0 bases, with 9 bases of the junction left unmatched. In nucleotides, the CDR3 is TGCGCCAGCAGCTACCTGACAGGGTTCAGCTCTGGGGCCAACGTCCTGACTTTC. It translates to CASSYLTGFSSGANVLTF.